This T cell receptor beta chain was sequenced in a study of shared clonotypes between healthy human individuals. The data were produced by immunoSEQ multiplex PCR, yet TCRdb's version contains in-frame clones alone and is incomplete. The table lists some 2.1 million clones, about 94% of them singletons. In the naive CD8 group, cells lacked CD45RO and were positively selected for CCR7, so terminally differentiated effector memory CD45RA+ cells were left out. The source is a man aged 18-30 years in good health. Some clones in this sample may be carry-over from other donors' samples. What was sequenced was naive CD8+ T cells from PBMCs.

The CDR3 nucleotides are TGTGCCAGCAGCGAGGGGACAGGAGAACTGTTTTTT. It translates to CASSEGTGELFF. The chain combines TRBV7-9 with TRBJ1-4, with 8 bases fitting TRBD1. The CDR3 totals 12 residues. J gave up 12 bases and V 5 bases, and 5 bases lay outside the gene matches. Germline CDR1 SEHNR, CDR2 FQNEAQ (reference sequence).